Each of the 28 T cell receptor beta chains below was sequenced from the same sample in a study of T cell responses to AZD1222 COVID-19 vaccine. The data were produced by immunoSEQ multiplex PCR, yet TCRdb's version contains in-frame clones alone and is incomplete. This repertoire shows almost 50,000 clones, approximately 80% found once; its top ten account for 20% to 25%. Material: peripheral blood, obtained on day 0 of MenACWY control vaccination. The receptor source for this set is an adult in good health.

In its sample, this clone was seen a few times. J is TRBJ2-5 and V is TRBV5-1; 7 positions match TRBD2. V was clipped by 1 base and J by 1 base; unmatched bases: 7. The CDR3 has 16 residues. Per germline, CDR1 SGHRS and CDR2 YFSETQ. CDR3 nucleotide sequence: TGCGCCAGCAGCTTGTCGGTAGCGGGCTTCCAAGAGACCCAGTACTTC. Translating gives CASSLSVAGFQETQYF.

With regard to this clone: A junction boundary mismatches the germline segment, possibly from a read error. This chain links TRBV5-6 with TRBJ1-6, with D unresolved. The CDR3 consists of 15 residues. Germline loops: CDR1 SGHDT, CDR2 YYEEEE. The CDR3 region has the DNA TGTGCCAGCAGCTTGGACCGCTCCTTTAATTCACCCCTCCACTTT. This codes for CASSLDRSFNSPLHF.

This chain links TRBV18 with TRBJ1-5; D is ambiguous. V lost 2 bases to trimming and J lost 0 bases, with 8 bases between them. The CDR3 is 15 residues long. Germline V gene lookup returns CDR1 KGHSH and CDR2 LQKENI. In DNA, the CDR3 is TGTGCCAGCTCACCATCGGGGTATAGCAATCAGCCCCAGCATTTT. It encodes CASSPSGYSNQPQHF.

The rearrangement joins TRBV6-1 to TRBJ1-4; 8 bases are shared with TRBD1. The length of the CDR3 is 17 residues. From germline, CDR1 is MNHNS and CDR2 SASEGT. V gave up 4 bases and J gave up 7 bases; unmatched junction bases: 14. In DNA form, the CDR3 reads TGTGCCAGCAGTGGCCACCACGGACAGGGTTGGGGTGAAAAACTGTTTTTT. Translation gives CASSGHHGQGWGEKLFF.

This chain connects TRBV18 to TRBJ2-1; TRBD1 is a possible D gene (5 bases). CDR3 length equals 15 residues. V was shortened by 0 bases and J by 6 bases, with 12 bases between the two germline ends. Germline V gene data show CDR1 as KGHSH and CDR2 as LQKENI. Written as DNA, the CDR3 is TGTGCCAGCTCACCACCGCAGGGCTGGGGCAATGAGCAGTTCTTC. Translated: CASSPPQGWGNEQFF.

There are a few counts of this clone. V usage is TRBV9 and J usage is TRBJ2-5; TRBD2 is a possible D gene (6 bases). V lost 1 base to trimming and J lost 4 bases, with 14 bases between them. Germline V lookup: CDR1 SGDLS, CDR2 YYNGEE. This CDR3 region has 15 residues. As DNA, the CDR3 is TGTGCCAGCAGCGTAATAGCGGAGTCGGCAGAGACCCAGTACTTC. This codes for CASSVIAESAETQYF.

This clone turned up a few times. The rearrangement links TRBV6-5 to TRBJ1-1; D remains ambiguous. The length of the CDR3 is 14 residues. The germline V gene has CDR1 MNHEY and CDR2 SVGAGI. Trimming took off 7 bases at V and 1 base at J, with 13 bases between the two ends. The CDR3 spells CASNFRGENTEAFF. For the CDR3, the DNA is TGTGCCAGCAATTTCCGCGGGGAGAACACTGAAGCTTTCTTT.

The chain recombines TRBV5-4 with TRBJ1-1; no clear D. Trimming cost V 4 bases and J 0 bases, with 16 bases left between them. Germline CDR1 reads SGHNT; CDR2 reads YYREEE (reference sequence). This CDR3 is 16 amino acids long. The CDR3 sequence is CASSPGGLFLNTEAFF. The CDR3 DNA sequence: TGTGCCAGCAGCCCGGGCGGCCTCTTTCTGAACACTGAAGCTTTCTTT.

The V and J genes are TRBV2 and TRBJ1-2; possible D gene TRBD1, 6 bases. This CDR3 region has 18 residues. Trimming cost V 4 bases and J 6 bases, with 27 bases left between them. Per germline, CDR1 SNHLY and CDR2 FYNNEI. CDR3 protein: CASSAIPTGTIKQHGYTF. The CDR3 coding sequence is TGTGCCAGCAGTGCCATTCCCACCGGGACAATTAAGCAGCATGGCTACACCTTC.

As to this clone: A junction end diverges from the germline sequence, so it may reflect a read error. V usage is TRBV6-4 and J usage is TRBJ2-4, with D tentatively TRBD2 (6 bases). The CDR3 has 17 amino acids. Germline V CDR1 and CDR2: MRHNA, SNTAGT. This CDR3 is CASNDGSGGIGWNIQYF. As DNA, the CDR3 is TGTGCCAGCAATGACGGGTCGGGCGGGATAGGGTGGAACATTCAGTACTTC.

The V call is TRBV9, the J call TRBJ2-2, with TRBD2 matching 7 bases. This CDR3 has 15 residues. After removal of 5 bases from V and 2 bases from J, the junction contained 6 bases not matched to a gene. Germline V gene sequence: CDR1 SGDLS, CDR2 YYNGEE. CDR3: CASRRAGTNTGELFF. Here the CDR3 DNA reads TGTGCCAGCAGGCGAGCGGGAACAAACACCGGGGAGCTGTTTTTT.

The chain recombines TRBV5-4 with TRBJ1-4; 9 bases line up with TRBD1. CDR3 length: 14 residues. V was clipped by 3 bases and J by 6 bases; unmatched bases: 3. Per germline, CDR1 SGHNT and CDR2 YYREEE (reference sequence). The chain's CDR3 is CASSSQGADEKLFF. The CDR3 region has the DNA TGTGCCAGCAGCTCACAGGGGGCGGATGAAAAACTGTTTTTT.

With respect to this clone: Relative to the germline gene, one junction end is altered; a read error may explain this. The chain employs TRBV5-5 and TRBJ1-1, with D possibly being TRBD1 (6 bases). CDR1 and CDR2 (germline): SGHKS, YYEKEE (reference sequence). The CDR3 totals 13 residues. CDR3 bases: TGTGCCAGCAGCTTGAGGGGGAACGCTGAAGCTTTCTTT. Translation: CASSLRGNAEAFF.

The chain recombines TRBV7-6 with TRBJ2-2; D gene ambiguous. Germline lookup yields CDR1 SGHVS and CDR2 FNYEAQ. Trimming took 1 base from V and 2 from J, leaving 11 bases between them. The CDR3 extends over 16 amino acids. CDR3 DNA: TGTGCCAGCAGCTTAGGTATCGTGAGAAACACCGGGGAGCTGTTTTTT. Translated, it gives CASSLGIVRNTGELFF.

The genes are TRBV29-1 and TRBJ2-7; TRBD2 aligns across 7 bases. The trim removed 4 bases at V and 3 bases at J, leaving 3 bases unmatched. Germline loops: CDR1 SQVTM, CDR2 ANQGSEA. The CDR3 contains 12 residues. This CDR3 is CSVGGGGYEQYF. As DNA, the CDR3 is TGCAGCGTTGGGGGCGGGGGCTACGAGCAGTACTTC.

The V and J genes are TRBV2 and TRBJ2-3; TRBD2 might be the D (6 bases). Per germline, CDR1 SNHLY and CDR2 FYNNEI. V dropped 6 bases and J dropped 5 bases, with 24 bases sitting between them. This CDR3 has 17 residues. CDR3 sequence reads: CASSGGTPLDRIDTQYF. CDR3 nucleotides: TGTGCCAGCAGCGGAGGGACTCCCCTCGATAGGATAGATACGCAGTATTTT.

The chain couples TRBV18 to TRBJ1-1; 7 bases agree with TRBD1. V shed 1 base, J shed 3 bases, and the junction held 2 bases outside the gene matches. Germline V CDR1 and CDR2: KGHSH, LQKENI. This CDR3 is 14 amino acids long. The CDR3 bases are TGTGCCAGCTCACCACAGGGACAGCACACTGAAGCTTTCTTT. It is translated as CASSPQGQHTEAFF.

V gene TRBV9 combines with J gene TRBJ1-4; D remains ambiguous. V lost 3 bases to trimming and J lost 6 bases, with 0 bases between them. Germline CDR1 is SGDLS and CDR2 is YYNGEE. The CDR3 has 10 residues. The CDR3 loop reads CASSDEKLFF. DNA for the CDR3: TGTGCCAGCAGCGATGAAAAACTGTTTTTT.

This clone was seen a single time. The V gene is TRBV2, the J gene TRBJ2-7; 7 positions agree with TRBD1. CDR1 SNHLY and CDR2 FYNNEI come from the germline V gene. The junction had 3 bases not matched to a gene; V was cut back by 4 bases and J by 0 bases. The CDR3 extends over 14 amino acids. The CDR3: CASSGDSSSYEQYV. In DNA form, the CDR3 reads TGTGCCAGCAGTGGGGACAGTAGCTCCTACGAGCAGTACGTC.

This clone has a single count. The chain has TRBV30 and TRBJ1-4; D gene unclear. The CDR3 covers 16 residues. Trimming cost V 0 bases and J 8 bases, with 19 bases left between them. Germline V gene data show CDR1 as GTSNPN and CDR2 as SVGIG (reference sequence). CDR3 coding DNA: TGTGCCTGGAGTGTAGGATTGAGTAGCGGATCGGAAAAACTGTTTTTT. The encoded protein is CAWSVGLSSGSEKLFF.

The table lists this clone with a few counts. The chain uses TRBV12-3 or TRBV12-4 and TRBJ1-3; D not resolved. This CDR3 region has 13 residues. V lost 6 bases to trimming and J lost 3 bases, with 9 bases between them. CDR3: CASSPSVGNTIYF. In nucleotides, the CDR3 is TGTGCCAGCAGCCCCTCGGTTGGAAACACCATATATTTT.

This chain connects TRBV28 to TRBJ1-5; D unclear. The CDR3 is made up of 19 amino acids. V was pared by 1 base and J by 3 bases, with 22 bases between. The germline CDR1 and CDR2 sequences are MDHEN and SYDVKM. The CDR3 sequence: CASSLFGVIGSENNQPQHF. DNA of the CDR3: TGTGCCAGCAGTTTATTTGGGGTAATTGGCTCCGAGAACAATCAGCCCCAGCATTTT.

This clone was picked up a small number of times. V usage is TRBV4-2 and J usage is TRBJ1-3, with D hard to call. Between the trimmed V and J ends, which lost 0 bases and 4 bases, there was a span of 10 bases. This CDR3 contains 15 residues. The germline V gene has CDR1 LGHNA and CDR2 YNFKEQ. CDR3 sequence reads: CASSQETYEGNTIYF. As DNA, the CDR3 is TGTGCCAGCAGCCAAGAAACGTATGAGGGAAACACCATATATTTT.

The chain uses TRBV11-2 and TRBJ2-2, with D perhaps matching TRBD2 (5 bases). CDR1 SGHAT and CDR2 FQNNGV come from the germline V gene. V was cut by 10 bases and J by 6 bases, with 18 bases left in between. This CDR3 has 14 residues. For the CDR3, the DNA is TGTGCCACCACCCTGAGGGCTCGAGCCGGGGAGCTGTTTTTT. This codes for CATTLRARAGELFF.

This chain connects TRBV24-1 to TRBJ1-2; D is possibly TRBD1 (6 bases). The CDR3 runs 14 residues. Germline values: CDR1 KGHDR, CDR2 SFDVKD. V dropped 6 bases and J dropped 4 bases, with 14 bases sitting between them. In nucleotides, the CDR3 is TGTGCCACCAGTAACGATGGGGGCCCCTATGGCTACACCTTC. Translated: CATSNDGGPYGYTF.

This chain links TRBV9 with TRBJ1-3; 7 bases map to TRBD1. Trimming removed 3 bases from V and 3 bases from J; junction bases left unmatched: 9. This CDR3 contains 16 residues. Germline V CDR1 and CDR2: SGDLS, YYNGEE. CDR3 sequence (DNA): TGTGCCAGCAGCGGAAACAGGGGCGCAGATGGAAACACCATATATTTT. It encodes CASSGNRGADGNTIYF.

The chain has TRBV11-2 and TRBJ2-2; 8 nucleotides align to TRBD1. The V gene end was trimmed by 5 bases and the J gene end by 7 bases; junction bases not matched to a gene: 3. The CDR3 covers 13 residues. Germline V gives CDR1 SGHAT, CDR2 FQNNGV. CDR3 nucleotides: TGTGCCAGCAGCCCAGGGGGCCACGGGGAGCTGTTTTTT. This gives the protein CASSPGGHGELFF.

The genes are TRBV10-3 and TRBJ2-3; TRBD2 might be the D (5 bases). The CDR3 is made up of 15 amino acids. The germline CDR1 and CDR2 sequences are ENHRY and SYGVKD. V lost 7 bases, J lost 1 base, and 15 bases lay in between. The CDR3 nucleotides read TGTGCCATCAACGAGGGTTGGATGGGCACAGATACGCAGTATTTT. It yields the protein CAINEGWMGTDTQYF.